These 32 T cell receptor beta chains share one sample of origin, sequenced in a study of CD8 T cells in Susac syndrome. The RNA input was roughly 0.5 to 1 ug, and it was reverse transcribed with random hexamers. TCRdb reprocessed the immunoSEQ multiplex PCR reads via MiXCR and lists one record per CDR3 protein. The sample has 100,000 to 150,000 distinct CDR3 sequences; 94% are singletons. Sequencing was done on a sample of CD4+ T cells from PBMCs. These receptors were collected from a human donor in good health.

The chain carries TRBV29-1 and TRBJ2-3; unclear D gene. V was cut by 7 bases and J by 0 bases, with 17 bases left in between. Germline V CDR1 and CDR2: SQVTM, ANQGSEA. This CDR3 spans 15 amino acids. The CDR3 DNA follows: TGCAGCGCACCTGGTTCTCAGGTTAGCACAGATACGCAGTATTTT. Amino acids: CSAPGSQVSTDTQYF.

The chain couples TRBV20-1 to TRBJ2-1; D may be TRBD2 (6 bases). V shed 5 bases and J shed 2 bases, with 10 bases lying between them. Germline-derived CDR1 and CDR2 are DFQATT and SNEGSKA (reference sequence). The CDR3 is 13 residues long. DNA of the CDR3: TGCAGTGCTGTGACGGGAGCCTACAATGAGCAGTTCTTC. Its translation: CSAVTGAYNEQFF.

This sequence joins TRBV10-3 and TRBJ2-3, with unresolved D. Between the trimmed V and J ends, which lost 0 bases and 6 bases, there was a span of 4 bases. The length of the CDR3 is 12 residues. Germline V lookup: CDR1 ENHRY, CDR2 SYGVKD. CDR3 sequence: CAISESADTQYF. For the CDR3, the DNA is TGTGCCATCAGTGAGTCGGCGGATACGCAGTATTTT.

The chain has TRBV5-6 and TRBJ2-7; D call uncertain. CDR1 is SGHDT and CDR2 is YYEEEE in the germline V gene. Trimming removed 1 base from V and 2 bases from J, with 7 bases in between. The CDR3 covers 13 residues. The CDR3 sequence is CASSLIGTYEQYF. The CDR3 nucleotides read TGTGCCAGCAGCTTGATAGGGACCTACGAGCAGTACTTC.

V usage is TRBV5-1 and J usage is TRBJ2-5, with 7 positions matching TRBD1. The CDR3 is made up of 14 amino acids. Looked up from germline, CDR1 is SGHRS and CDR2 is YFSETQ. V lost 2 bases to trimming and J lost 5 bases; unmatched junction nucleotides: 6. CDR3 nucleotide sequence: TGCGCCAGCAGCTTCCGACAGGGCAAGGAGACCCAGTACTTC. This sequence encodes CASSFRQGKETQYF.

The chain is built from TRBV6-5 and TRBJ2-3, with D perhaps TRBD2 (7 bases). The CDR3 consists of 15 residues. Germline V gene lookup returns CDR1 MNHEY and CDR2 SVGAGI. The V end was cut by 8 bases, the J end by 3 bases, with 18 bases between. CDR3 nucleotide sequence: TGTGCCAGCGGGAGGGGGGAGGGCACGACAGATACGCAGTATTTT. Translated: CASGRGEGTTDTQYF.

The chain couples TRBV5-1 to TRBJ2-5, with D tentatively TRBD2 (6 bases). This CDR3 has 15 amino acids. V lost 6 bases to trimming and J lost 5 bases, with 20 bases between them. Germline CDR1 reads SGHRS; CDR2 reads YFSETQ. Written as DNA, the CDR3 is TGCGCCAGCATCTCGGGCGGGGCCTTATGGGAGACCCAGTACTTC. Its translation: CASISGGALWETQYF.

The gene calls are TRBV5-1 and TRBJ2-5, with 7 bases matching TRBD2. V trimming: 0 bases; J trimming: 4 bases; junction bases outside the gene matches: 3. Germline V gene sequence: CDR1 SGHRS, CDR2 YFSETQ. The CDR3 is 14 amino acids. CDR3 protein: CASSLGSGTETQYF. The CDR3 region has the DNA TGCGCCAGCAGCTTGGGAAGCGGGACAGAGACCCAGTACTTC.

The chain combines TRBV29-1 with TRBJ1-5; D gene uncertain. CDR1 and CDR2 from the germline V gene are SQVTM and ANQGSEA. The CDR3 totals 13 residues. V was clipped by 4 bases and J by 2 bases, with 9 bases between them. DNA for the CDR3: TGCAGCGTTGTAAGTCGGGGCAATCAGCCCCAGCATTTT. This codes for CSVVSRGNQPQHF. The whole variable domain, filled in from reference TRBV29-1 and TRBJ1-5, reads SAVISQKPSRDICQRGTSLTIQCQVDSQVTMMFWYRQQPGQSLTLIATANQGSEATYESGFVIDKFPISRPNLTFSTLTVSNMSPEDSSIYLCSVVSRGNQPQHFGDGTRLSIL.

V is TRBV2 and J is TRBJ1-6; the match to TRBD1 covers 7 bases. The germline V gene encodes CDR1 SNHLY and CDR2 FYNNEI. Germline trimming cut 4 bases from V and 10 bases from J; bases unmatched to any gene: 7. CDR3 length equals 14 residues. The CDR3 nucleotides are TGTGCCAGCAGTGGTGAGGGGGCCGGCTCACCCCTCCACTTT. Encoded protein: CASSGEGAGSPLHF.

This clonotype occurred once. The chain combines TRBV7-9 with TRBJ2-1; a possible D gene is TRBD2 (5 bases). V dropped 2 bases and J dropped 3 bases, with 11 bases sitting between them. The CDR3 covers 15 residues. Germline CDR1 SEHNR, CDR2 FQNEAQ (reference sequence). Here the CDR3 reads CASSLNGKGYNEQFF. The CDR3 DNA is TGTGCCAGCAGCTTAAACGGGAAGGGCTACAATGAGCAGTTCTTC.

The gene calls are TRBV2 and TRBJ2-7; D tentatively fits TRBD1 or TRBD2 (5 bases each). The ends were cut back, 8 bases at V and 3 bases at J, with 8 bases in the middle. The CDR3 totals 11 residues. Germline loops: CDR1 SNHLY, CDR2 FYNNEI. The CDR3 DNA sequence: TGTGCCAGCGGGACCCTCTACGAGCAGTACTTC. Translation: CASGTLYEQYF.

V gene TRBV15 combines with J gene TRBJ1-4; 9 nucleotides line up with TRBD1. Germline trimming cut 0 bases from V and 9 bases from J; bases unmatched to any gene: 5. The CDR3 runs to 15 residues. Looked up from germline, CDR1 is LNHNV and CDR2 is YYDKDF (reference sequence). The CDR3 DNA reads TGTGCCACCAGCAGAGAGGGGACAGGGCCTAAAAAACTGTTTTTT. Its protein is CATSREGTGPKKLFF.

This clonotype was seen more than once but under ten times. V is TRBV5-1 and J is TRBJ2-5; D possibly corresponds to TRBD2 (5 bases). Germline values: CDR1 SGHRS, CDR2 YFSETQ. The CDR3 extends over 14 amino acids. The ends were cut back, 4 bases at V and 3 bases at J, with 13 bases in the middle. The chain's CDR3 is CASSPDSGKETQYF. CDR3 nucleotides: TGCGCCAGCAGCCCGGACTCGGGCAAAGAGACCCAGTACTTC. The full variable domain, with the rest looked up from reference TRBV5-1 and TRBJ2-5, is KAGVTQTPRYLIKTRGQQVTLSCSPISGHRSVSWYQQTPGQGLQFLFEYFSETQRNKGNFPGRFSGRQFSNSRSEMNVSTLELGDSALYLCASSPDSGKETQYFGPGTRLLVL.

V usage is TRBV2 and J usage is TRBJ1-4; D ambiguous. CDR3 size: 12 residues. The germline gives CDR1 SNHLY, CDR2 FYNNEI. V was cut by 5 bases and J by 5 bases, with 6 bases left in between. The CDR3, as DNA: TGTGCCAGCAGTCGGCAGAATGAAAAACTGTTTTTT. This encodes CASSRQNEKLFF. Together with reference TRBV2 and TRBJ1-4, the CDR3 gives the full variable domain: EPEVTQTPSHQVTQMGQEVILRCVPISNHLYFYWYRQILGQKVEFLVSFYNNEISEKSEIFDDQFSVERPDGSNFTLKIRSTKLEDSAMYFCASSRQNEKLFFGSGTQLSVL.

This clonotype was observed a single time. The chain is built from TRBV7-6 and TRBJ2-2; TRBD2 matches 7 bases. V gave up 2 bases and J gave up 10 bases; unmatched junction bases: 16. Looked up from germline, CDR1 is SGHVS and CDR2 is FNYEAQ. The length of the CDR3 is 17 residues. The chain's CDR3 is CASSLMPGTSASVELFF. In nucleotides, the CDR3 is TGTGCCAGCAGCTTAATGCCGGGAACTAGCGCGTCTGTGGAGCTGTTTTTT.

The chain combines TRBV3-1 with TRBJ1-3; 7 nucleotides match TRBD1. The CDR3 spans 14 residues. Trimming took 4 bases from V and 0 from J; bases not matched to a gene: 0. Germline-derived CDR1 and CDR2 are LGHDT and YNNKEL (reference sequence). The CDR3 loop is CASSRDSSGNTIYF. The CDR3 nucleotides are TGTGCCAGCAGCCGGGACAGCTCTGGAAACACCATATATTTT.

This clonotype appeared a single time. CDR3 loop: CASGGAPKNIQYF. CDR3 DNA sequence: TGTGCCTCCGGGGGCGCCCCAAAAAACATTCAGTACTTC. The chain joins TRBV28 to TRBJ2-4; either TRBD1 or TRBD2 may supply D (6 bases each). With 11 bases removed from V and 4 bases from J, the gap between germline ends came to 15 bases. Germline V CDR1 and CDR2: MDHEN, SYDVKM. The CDR3 runs to 13 residues.

The V call is TRBV20-1, the J call TRBJ2-1, with TRBD2 identical over 7 bases. Germline-derived CDR1 and CDR2 are DFQATT and SNEGSKA (reference sequence). CDR3 length: 11 residues. The CDR3 is CSETSNNEQFF. As DNA, the CDR3 is TGCAGCGAGACTAGCAACAATGAGCAGTTCTTC.

V usage is TRBV20-1 and J usage is TRBJ1-1, with a tentative D call TRBD1 (6 bases). Germline CDR1 is DFQATT and CDR2 is SNEGSKA (reference sequence). The CDR3 is 17 residues long. The germline V and J ends were trimmed by 2 bases and 2 bases, with 21 bases remaining between them. CDR3 sequence: CSARPFLPRGVNTEAFF. The DNA of the CDR3 is TGCAGTGCTAGACCCTTTTTACCGAGGGGGGTAAACACTGAAGCTTTCTTT.

A single count supports this clonotype. The chain recombines TRBV9 with TRBJ2-3; D uncertain. There are 14 residues in the CDR3. The V end was cut by 4 bases, the J end by 6 bases, with 15 bases between. The germline gives CDR1 SGDLS, CDR2 YYNGEE. The CDR3 DNA reads as TGTGCCAGCAGCTCCGGGCTTCGGCTGGATACGCAGTATTTT. This gives the protein CASSSGLRLDTQYF.

V is TRBV30 and J is TRBJ1-6, with a weak D call TRBD1 (5 bases). CDR1 and CDR2 (germline): GTSNPN, SVGIG (reference sequence). This CDR3 contains 15 residues. The V and J ends lost 0 bases and 10 bases respectively, with 16 bases between them. The chain's CDR3 is CAWSVGSGRGSPLHF. DNA of the CDR3: TGTGCCTGGAGTGTAGGGTCAGGCCGGGGGTCACCCCTCCACTTT.

V gene TRBV2 combines with J gene TRBJ2-3, with 8 bases aligning to TRBD2. The CDR3 runs 16 residues. Germline lookup yields CDR1 SNHLY and CDR2 FYNNEI. V shed 8 bases and J 5 bases; nucleotides not matched to a gene: 15. CDR3 residues: CASGREAGEIVDTQYF. CDR3 bases: TGTGCCAGCGGTAGAGAAGCGGGAGAGATAGTAGATACGCAGTATTTT. The full variable domain, completed using reference TRBV2 and TRBJ2-3, is EPEVTQTPSHQVTQMGQEVILRCVPISNHLYFYWYRQILGQKVEFLVSFYNNEISEKSEIFDDQFSVERPDGSNFTLKIRSTKLEDSAMYFCASGREAGEIVDTQYFGPGTRLTVL.

The chain has TRBV5-8 and TRBJ2-6; 8 bases are shared with TRBD1. V shed 0 bases, J shed 2 bases, and the junction held 7 bases outside the gene matches. Germline V lookup: CDR1 SGHTS, CDR2 YDEGEE. The CDR3 length is 18 residues. The CDR3 sequence: CASSLGGQGVPGANVLTF. The CDR3, as DNA: TGTGCCAGCAGCTTGGGTGGACAGGGTGTCCCTGGGGCCAACGTCCTGACTTTC.

The chain employs TRBV2 and TRBJ2-1; D is undetermined. Germline-derived CDR1 and CDR2 are SNHLY and FYNNEI. The V end lost 0 bases, the J end lost 10 bases, and 16 bases lay between the germline ends. The CDR3 is made up of 15 amino acids. Here the CDR3 DNA reads TGTGCCAGCAGTGAAGCGCTGCTATCGAGTAAAGAGCAGTTCTTC. Its protein product is CASSEALLSSKEQFF. Full variable domain (outside the CDR3, taken from reference TRBV2 and TRBJ2-1): EPEVTQTPSHQVTQMGQEVILRCVPISNHLYFYWYRQILGQKVEFLVSFYNNEISEKSEIFDDQFSVERPDGSNFTLKIRSTKLEDSAMYFCASSEALLSSKEQFFGPGTRLTVL.

V usage is TRBV6-2 or TRBV6-3 and J usage is TRBJ2-1, with D maybe TRBD2 (5 bases). Trimming took off 6 bases at V and 9 bases at J, with 12 bases between the two ends. The V gene's germline CDR1 is MNHEY and CDR2 SVGEGT. This CDR3 has 12 amino acids. CDR3 region: CASSRGGLEQFF. In nucleotides, the CDR3 is TGTGCCAGCAGCAGAGGAGGCCTTGAGCAGTTCTTC.

CDR3 bases: TGTGCCAGCAGCCAATTCATAGCGGGTACTAGCAATGAGCAGTTCTTC. The encoded protein is CASSQFIAGTSNEQFF. The rearrangement links TRBV3-1 to TRBJ2-1; 7 bases fit TRBD2. V gave up 2 bases and J gave up 6 bases; unmatched junction bases: 10. Germline V lookup: CDR1 LGHDT, CDR2 YNNKEL (reference sequence). CDR3 length: 16 amino acids.

This chain joins TRBV7-9 and TRBJ2-1; 12 bases are a match to TRBD1. There are 19 residues in the CDR3. In germline, CDR1 is SEHNR, CDR2 FQNEAQ (reference sequence). Unmatched junction bases numbered 16, after V lost 2 bases and J lost 8 bases. CDR3 protein: CASSLMPGQGAPRSDEQFF. CDR3 coding DNA: TGTGCCAGCAGCTTAATGCCGGGACAGGGGGCCCCAAGGTCGGATGAGCAGTTCTTC.

The chain joins TRBV18 to TRBJ1-3; D is ambiguous. With 3 bases removed from V and 4 bases from J, the gap between germline ends came to 13 bases. This CDR3 has 15 amino acids. Germline V CDR1 and CDR2: KGHSH, LQKENI. The CDR3 loop reads CASSPEGLRGNTIYF. The DNA for the CDR3 is TGTGCCAGCTCACCCGAGGGCCTGAGAGGAAACACCATATATTTT.

CDR3 loop: CASSQSVNSAPEAFF. CDR3 nucleotides: TGTGCCAGCAGCCAAAGTGTCAACAGCGCACCTGAAGCTTTCTTT. The chain is built from TRBV3-1 and TRBJ1-1; D gene uncertain. The V end lost 2 bases, the J end lost 6 bases, and 16 bases lay between the germline ends. The CDR3 contains 15 residues. From germline, CDR1 is LGHDT and CDR2 YNNKEL (reference sequence).

The chain combines TRBV10-3 with TRBJ2-3; possibly TRBD2 for D (6 bases). The V end lost 0 bases, the J end lost 0 bases, and 10 bases lay between the germline ends. Germline CDR1 reads ENHRY; CDR2 reads SYGVKD. CDR3 length: 16 residues. CDR3 sequence (DNA): TGTGCCATCAGTGAGTCACCGGGGGTGAGCACAGATACGCAGTATTTT. Translation: CAISESPGVSTDTQYF.

The V call is TRBV4-3, the J call TRBJ2-1; 12 bases are a match to TRBD2. The CDR3 spans 18 residues. Per the germline V gene, CDR1 is LGHNA and CDR2 is YSLEER. V shed 0 bases and J 5 bases; nucleotides not matched to a gene: 8. The CDR3 spells CASSQDPLLAGGHNEQFF. CDR3 DNA: TGCGCCAGCAGCCAAGACCCTCTTCTAGCGGGAGGGCACAATGAGCAGTTCTTC.